This T cell receptor (beta chain) was profiled in a study of Graves' ophthalmopathy and Graves' hyperthyroidism. Ophthalmopathy donors' eye disease showed moderate-to-severe activity, CAS of at least 3, NOSPECS of at least 4 and duration under 3 months. Enrollment excluded any patients with other autoimmune diseases, uncontrolled infections, pregnancy or lactation. Symptoms, serum thyroxine and TRAb, thyroid ultrasound, and orbital computed tomography formed the diagnostic basis. Study outcomes and limitations: Most expanded clonotypes in thyroid above 0.001 frequency also showed up in blood.

The study amplified TCR beta CDR3 regions using RNA transcripts. The authors performed first-round RT-PCR with HTBI primers and then a second-round multiplex PCR. TCRdb independently ran MiXCR on the multiplex PCR reads; one entry per CDR3 protein. This table holds approximately 480,000 distinct CDR3 sequences, under 15% found once. The table lists this clonotype with many counts. Its target is not known. Germline V gene lookup returns CDR1 DFQATT and CDR2 SNEGSKA (reference sequence). V gave up 6 bases and J gave up 0 bases, with 14 bases separating them. The CDR3 spans 14 residues. V and J are TRBV20-1 and TRBJ1-1; no definite D call. The sequencing input was blood. This TCR was recovered from a young woman with Graves' ophthalmopathy. CDR3 residues: CSAAGPEMNTEAFF. Here the CDR3 DNA reads TGCAGTGCAGCCGGACCAGAGATGAACACTGAAGCTTTCTTT.